This entry lists 2 T cell receptor beta chains sequenced from one sample in a study of blood T cell repertoires in COVID-19. Assay used: immunoSEQ multiplex PCR; TCRdb lists only in-frame clones, some missing. The table has some 40,000 clones, 84% seen once; the top ten hold around 15%. Specimen: peripheral blood. These receptors originate from a man aged 50-60 years with active or convalescent COVID-19.

The chain combines TRBV6-1 with TRBJ1-2, with D maybe TRBD1 (6 bases). The germline V and J ends were trimmed by 3 bases and 5 bases, with 10 bases remaining between them. The V gene's germline CDR1 is MNHNS and CDR2 SASEGT. This CDR3 spans 13 amino acids. CDR3 loop: CASSEDSSYGYTF. CDR3 sequence (DNA): TGTGCCAGCAGTGAGGACAGTTCTTATGGCTACACCTTC.

This clone was picked up a small number of times. J is TRBJ1-1 and V is TRBV29-1; D is unclear. The germline V gene has CDR1 SQVTM and CDR2 ANQGSEA. The CDR3 has 14 amino acids. Deletions cut 6 bases from V and 1 base from J, with 15 bases between. The CDR3 spells CSVSVSRSNTEAFF. CDR3 sequence (DNA): TGCAGCGTCTCCGTCTCCAGGTCGAACACTGAAGCTTTCTTT.